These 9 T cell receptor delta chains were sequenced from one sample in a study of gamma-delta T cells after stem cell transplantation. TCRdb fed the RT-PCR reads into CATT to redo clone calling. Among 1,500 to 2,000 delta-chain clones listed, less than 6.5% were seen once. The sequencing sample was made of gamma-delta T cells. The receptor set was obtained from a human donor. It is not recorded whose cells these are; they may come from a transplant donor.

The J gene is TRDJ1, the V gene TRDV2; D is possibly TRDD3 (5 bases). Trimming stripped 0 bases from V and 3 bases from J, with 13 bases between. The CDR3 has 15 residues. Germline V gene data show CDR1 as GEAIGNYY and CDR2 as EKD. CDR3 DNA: TGTGCCTGTGACACCGTAGCGGATAGGGCCGATAAACTCATCTTT. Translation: CACDTVADRADKLIF.

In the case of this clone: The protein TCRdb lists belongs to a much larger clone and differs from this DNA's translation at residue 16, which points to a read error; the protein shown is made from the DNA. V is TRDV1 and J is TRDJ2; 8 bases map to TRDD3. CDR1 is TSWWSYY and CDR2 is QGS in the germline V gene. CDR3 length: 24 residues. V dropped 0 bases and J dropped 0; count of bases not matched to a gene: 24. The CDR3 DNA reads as TGTGCTCTTGGGGAACTCTCGATTTGCTCCTACCTTGACTGGGGGGCCTCTTTGACAGCACAACTCTTCTTT. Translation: CALGELSICSYLDWGASLTAQLFF.

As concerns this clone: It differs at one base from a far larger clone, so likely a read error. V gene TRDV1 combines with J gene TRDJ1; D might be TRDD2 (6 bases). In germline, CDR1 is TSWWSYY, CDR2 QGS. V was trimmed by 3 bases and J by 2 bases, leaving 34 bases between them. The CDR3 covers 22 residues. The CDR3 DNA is TGTGCTCTTGGGGAGGAGGTGGTCCTACCCAGGGACTCGGTACTGCGTACCGATAAACTCATCTTT. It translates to CALGEEVVLPRDSVLRTDKLIF.

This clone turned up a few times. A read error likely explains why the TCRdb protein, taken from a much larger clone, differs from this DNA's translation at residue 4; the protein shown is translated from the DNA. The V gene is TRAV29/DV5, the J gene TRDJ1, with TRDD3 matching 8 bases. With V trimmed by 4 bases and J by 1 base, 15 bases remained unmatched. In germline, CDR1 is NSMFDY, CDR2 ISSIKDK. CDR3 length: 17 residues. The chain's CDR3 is CAARASYGWGITDKLIF. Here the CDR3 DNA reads TGTGCAGCACGCGCCTCCTACGGTTGGGGGATCACCGATAAACTCATCTTT.

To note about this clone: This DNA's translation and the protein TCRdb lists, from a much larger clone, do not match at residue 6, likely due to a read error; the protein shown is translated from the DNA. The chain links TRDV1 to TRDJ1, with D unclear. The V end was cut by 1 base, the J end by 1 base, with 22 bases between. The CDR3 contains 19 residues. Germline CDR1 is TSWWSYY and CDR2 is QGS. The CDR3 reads CALGEPYIPRRVITDKLIF. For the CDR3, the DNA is TGTGCTCTTGGGGAACCATACATTCCCCGGAGGGTAATCACCGATAAACTCATCTTT.

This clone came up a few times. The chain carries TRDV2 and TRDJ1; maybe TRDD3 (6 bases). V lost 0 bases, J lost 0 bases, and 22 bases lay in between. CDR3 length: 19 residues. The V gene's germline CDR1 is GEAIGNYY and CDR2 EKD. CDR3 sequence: CACDTVSPPGDLNTDKLIF. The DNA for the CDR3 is TGTGCCTGTGACACCGTATCTCCCCCTGGGGACTTAAACACCGATAAACTCATCTTT.

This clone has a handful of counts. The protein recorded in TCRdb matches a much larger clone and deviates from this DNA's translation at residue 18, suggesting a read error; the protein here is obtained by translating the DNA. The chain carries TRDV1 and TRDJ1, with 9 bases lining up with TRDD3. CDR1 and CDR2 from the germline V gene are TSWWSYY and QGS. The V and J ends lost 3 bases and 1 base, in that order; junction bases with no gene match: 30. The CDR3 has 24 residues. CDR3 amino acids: CALGEPPPPSRFYWGNTCTDKLIF. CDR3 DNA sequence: TGTGCTCTTGGGGAGCCTCCCCCTCCTTCCCGATTCTACTGGGGGAATACGTGCACCGATAAACTCATCTTT.

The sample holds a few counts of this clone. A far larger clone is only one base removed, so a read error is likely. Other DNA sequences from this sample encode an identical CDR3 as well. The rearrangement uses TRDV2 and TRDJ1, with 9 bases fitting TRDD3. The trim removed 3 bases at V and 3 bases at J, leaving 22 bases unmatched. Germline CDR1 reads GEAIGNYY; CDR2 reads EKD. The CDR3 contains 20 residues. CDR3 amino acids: CACDLLGDTRRRNWSDKLIF. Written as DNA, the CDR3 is TGTGCCTGTGACCTACTGGGGGACACGCGAAGGAGAAACTGGTCCGATAAACTCATCTTT.

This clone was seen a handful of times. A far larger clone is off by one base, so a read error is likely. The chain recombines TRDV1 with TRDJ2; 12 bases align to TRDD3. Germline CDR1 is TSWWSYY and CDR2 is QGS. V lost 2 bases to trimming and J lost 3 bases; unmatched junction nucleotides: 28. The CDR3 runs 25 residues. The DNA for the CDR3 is TGTGCTCTTGGGGAAGAAGGACAGGCCTTCCTCCAAACCATACTGGGGGATACAATGACAGCACAACTCTTCTTT. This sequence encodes CALGEEGQAFLQTILGDTMTAQLFF.